This T cell receptor beta chain comes out of a study of shared clonotypes between healthy human individuals. Notes on the study in general: Naive subsets generally had larger estimated richness than memory subsets. Sharing across a few donors was seen in roughly 5.2% of naive CD4 clonotypes.

Regarding this clone: The antigen remains undetermined.

The data were produced by immunoSEQ multiplex PCR, yet TCRdb's version contains in-frame clones alone and is incomplete. The table has some 1,100,000 clones, 75% to 80% seen once. Per the germline V gene, CDR1 is SGHDT and CDR2 is YYEEEE. The V and J ends lost 7 bases and 0 bases respectively, with 13 bases between them. CDR3 size: 14 residues. Sequences were obtained from memory CD4+ T cells from PBMCs. The subset is: CD45RA-negative fraction. The receptor's source is a man aged 18 to 29 in good health. Some clones in this sample may be carry-over from other donors' samples. V and J are TRBV5-6 and TRBJ2-5, with D possibly being TRBD2 (5 bases). As DNA, the CDR3 is TGTGCCAGCTATAAGGACGGGAACCAAGAGACCCAGTACTTC. Its protein is CASYKDGNQETQYF.